A single sample gave rise to the 26 T cell receptor beta chains below, sequenced in a study of blood T cell repertoires in COVID-19. TCRdb's table, derived via immunoSEQ multiplex PCR, lists solely in-frame clones and lacks some. The table shows about 42,000 clones, with 77% occurring only once. The sequenced sample was peripheral blood. All receptors come from a woman between 65 and 79 years old with acute or convalescent COVID-19.

The rearrangement uses TRBV3-1 (or the pseudogene TRBV3-2) and TRBJ2-1, with 11 bases that match TRBD2. Germline V gene sequence: CDR1 LGHDT, CDR2 YNNKEL (reference sequence). V lost 6 bases and J lost 6; bases outside the gene matches: 7. CDR3 length: 15 amino acids. CDR3 residues: CASRHAGTSGNEQFF. CDR3 DNA sequence: TGTGCCAGCAGGCACGCCGGGACTAGCGGCAATGAGCAGTTCTTC.

The chain is built from TRBV28 and TRBJ1-2; 7 bases map to TRBD1. The CDR3 is 13 residues long. Germline lookup yields CDR1 MDHEN and CDR2 SYDVKM. Trimming at V came to 6 bases and at J to 6 bases, leaving 7 bases not matched to a gene. The DNA of the CDR3 is TGTGCCAGCAGAGTGACAGGGTCTCATGGCTACACCTTC. Translated, it gives CASRVTGSHGYTF.

This clone showed up just once. The V gene is TRBV6-1, the J gene TRBJ2-4; TRBD2 matches at 7 bases. Per germline, CDR1 MNHNS and CDR2 SASEGT. The CDR3 covers 15 residues. V trimming: 3 bases; J trimming: 0 bases; junction bases outside the gene matches: 2. The DNA of the CDR3 is TGTGCCAGCAGTGAGGGGGGGTTAGCCAAAAACATTCAGTACTTC. Translation gives CASSEGGLAKNIQYF.

At least ten counts were recorded for this clone. The DNA for the CDR3 is TGTGCCAGCAGCGAAAGGGGGACCACTGAAGCTTTCTTT. It yields the protein CASSERGTTEAFF. The V call is TRBV9, the J call TRBJ1-1; D may be TRBD1 (6 bases). The germline V and J ends were trimmed by 3 bases and 4 bases, with 10 bases remaining between them. Germline loops: CDR1 SGDLS, CDR2 YYNGEE. The CDR3 covers 13 residues.

The chain is built from TRBV7-2 and TRBJ1-1; 7 bases match TRBD1. Germline loops: CDR1 SGHTA, CDR2 FQGNSA. V lost 5 bases, J lost 0 bases, and 3 bases stayed unmatched. This CDR3 has 14 residues. CDR3 coding DNA: TGTGCCAGCAGCCAGAGGGGGCTGAACACTGAAGCTTTCTTT. Its protein is CASSQRGLNTEAFF. Variable domain in full (rest from reference TRBV7-2 and TRBJ1-1): GAGVSQSPSNKVTEKGKDVELRCDPISGHTALYWYRQSLGQGLEFLIYFQGNSAPDKSGLPSDRFSAERTGGSVSTLTIQRTQQEDSAVYLCASSQRGLNTEAFFGQGTRLTVV.

The rearrangement joins TRBV7-9 to TRBJ2-1, with a weak D call TRBD1 (5 bases). Looked up from germline, CDR1 is SEHNR and CDR2 is FQNEAQ (reference sequence). The CDR3 totals 16 residues. V lost 1 base and J 5 bases, leaving 15 bases between the germline ends. This CDR3 is CASSLGSGSDHNEQFF. The CDR3 nucleotides read TGTGCCAGCAGCTTAGGATCAGGGTCCGACCACAATGAGCAGTTCTTC. Looking up the rest from reference TRBV7-9 and TRBJ2-1 gives the full variable domain: DTGVSQNPRHKITKRGQNVTFRCDPISEHNRLYWYRQTLGQGPEFLTYFQNEAQLEKSRLLSDRFSAERPKGSFSTLEIQRTEQGDSAMYLCASSLGSGSDHNEQFFGPGTRLTVL.

This clone was detected only a few times. The V and J genes are TRBV29-1 and TRBJ2-3, with 7 bases matching TRBD1. The V gene end was trimmed by 8 bases and the J gene end by 0 bases; junction bases not matched to a gene: 8. Germline CDR1 SQVTM, CDR2 ANQGSEA. The CDR3 runs to 14 residues. The chain's CDR3 is CSTTGTESTDTQYF. In DNA, the CDR3 is TGCAGCACCACCGGGACAGAAAGCACAGATACGCAGTATTTT.

V and J are TRBV3-1 (or the pseudogene TRBV3-2) and TRBJ1-1; tentative D call: TRBD1 (6 bases). The V end was cut by 1 base, the J end by 0 bases, with 6 bases between. The germline V gene encodes CDR1 LGHDT and CDR2 YNNKEL (reference sequence). The CDR3 is made up of 14 amino acids. Here the CDR3 reads CASSQGTVNTEAFF. In DNA, the CDR3 is TGTGCCAGCAGCCAAGGGACAGTGAACACTGAAGCTTTCTTT.

This rearrangement joins TRBV2 to TRBJ1-4; the match to TRBD1 covers 8 bases. The CDR3 is 14 amino acids. The J segment lost 7 bases and the V segment lost 7 bases, leaving 8 bases of the junction unmatched. Looked up from germline, CDR1 is SNHLY and CDR2 is FYNNEI. The CDR3 DNA reads TGTGCCAGCACCCAGGGGGCTCAGGGTGAAAAACTGTTTTTT. Encoded protein: CASTQGAQGEKLFF.

V and J are TRBV5-1 and TRBJ1-1, with 7 bases that match TRBD1. The CDR3 totals 17 residues. With V trimmed by 1 base and J by 3 bases, 12 bases remained unmatched. CDR1 is SGHRS and CDR2 is YFSETQ in the germline V gene. The CDR3 reads CASSLSGTANLDTEAFF. CDR3 nucleotide sequence: TGCGCCAGCAGCTTGTCTGGGACAGCAAATTTGGACACTGAAGCTTTCTTT.

This chain joins TRBV5-1 and TRBJ2-7; TRBD2 is a possible D gene (7 bases). The CDR3 runs 18 residues. Germline lookup yields CDR1 SGHRS and CDR2 YFSETQ. Trimming stripped 3 bases from V and 1 base from J, with 23 bases between. DNA of the CDR3: TGCGCCAGCAGCTGGAGGGCAGGGGAAGAAGCGGGGTCCTACGAGCAGTACTTC. Encoded protein: CASSWRAGEEAGSYEQYF.

V and J are TRBV28 and TRBJ1-1, with D possibly TRBD1 on 6 matching bases. Germline V gene lookup returns CDR1 MDHEN and CDR2 SYDVKM. This CDR3 is built from 16 residues. With 4 bases removed from V and 10 bases from J, the gap between germline ends came to 25 bases. As DNA, the CDR3 is TGTGCCAGCAGTTCCCCAGGACAGCTTGCTCGGTCGGGAGCTTTCTTT. It yields the protein CASSSPGQLARSGAFF.

The chain recombines TRBV7-9 with TRBJ1-6, with a tentative D call TRBD1 (6 bases). The CDR3 consists of 14 residues. Germline V gene lookup returns CDR1 SEHNR and CDR2 FQNEAQ (reference sequence). Between the trimmed V and J ends, which lost 6 bases and 9 bases, there was a span of 15 bases. DNA of the CDR3: TGTGCCAGCAGAACACAGGGTAAGGGTTCACCCCTCCACTTT. Amino acids: CASRTQGKGSPLHF.

This clone showed up many times. At one of its ends the junction is not consistent with the germline gene, which may arise from a read error. This chain links TRBV5-4 with TRBJ1-1; D is undetermined. The CDR3 covers 13 residues. CDR1 is SGHNT and CDR2 is YYREEE in the germline V gene (reference sequence). The CDR3 protein is CASSLDQERSIIF. The CDR3 DNA reads as TGTGCCAGCAGCTTGGATCAGGAACGAAGTATTATCTTT.

J is TRBJ2-7 and V is TRBV27; the match to TRBD1 covers 11 bases. The CDR3 is 18 residues long. Germline values: CDR1 MNHEY, CDR2 SMNVEV (reference sequence). The V gene end was trimmed by 2 bases and the J gene end by 0 bases; junction bases not matched to a gene: 9. DNA of the CDR3: TGTGCCAGCAGTTTAGGGCGGGACAGGGGGAGTCACTCCTACGAGCAGTACTTC. Translation gives CASSLGRDRGSHSYEQYF.

The V gene is TRBV4-2, the J gene TRBJ2-7; tentative D call: TRBD2 (6 bases). Germline V gene sequence: CDR1 LGHNA, CDR2 YNFKEQ. The CDR3 consists of 15 residues. V was clipped by 0 bases and J by 2 bases, with 11 bases between them. This CDR3 is CASSQDRGKAYEQYF. CDR3 nucleotide sequence: TGTGCCAGCAGCCAAGATCGGGGGAAGGCCTACGAGCAGTACTTC.

This clone was seen a few times. This chain links TRBV2 with TRBJ1-5; D is uncertain. The CDR3 contains 13 residues. CDR1 SNHLY and CDR2 FYNNEI come from the germline V gene. V shed 7 bases and J shed 4 bases, with 11 bases lying between them. The CDR3 here is CASTRQRNQPQHF. The CDR3 DNA follows: TGTGCCAGCACGCGGCAGCGTAATCAGCCCCAGCATTTT.

The chain combines TRBV19 with TRBJ2-1, with TRBD2 as a possible D gene (5 bases). Germline lookup yields CDR1 LNHDA and CDR2 SQIVND (reference sequence). The V end was cut by 3 bases, the J end by 7 bases, with 7 bases between. This CDR3 comprises 12 residues. Here the CDR3 reads CASSMSGNEQFF. DNA for the CDR3: TGTGCCAGTAGTATGTCGGGGAATGAGCAGTTCTTC.

The J gene is TRBJ2-1, the V gene TRBV11-3; D remains unclear. The ends were cut back, 5 bases at V and 7 bases at J, with 9 bases in the middle. CDR1 and CDR2 (germline): SGHNT, YENEEA. There are 12 residues in the CDR3. As DNA, the CDR3 is TGTGCCAGCAGCATTACCGGGAATGAGCAGTTCTTC. It is translated as CASSITGNEQFF. The full variable domain, completed using reference TRBV11-3 and TRBJ2-1, is EAGVVQSPRYKIIEKKQPVAFWCNPISGHNTLYWYLQNLGQGPELLIRYENEEAVDDSQLPKDRFSAERLKGVDSTLKIQPAELGDSAVYLCASSITGNEQFFGPGTRLTVL.

The chain has TRBV7-2 and TRBJ2-3; 8 bases match TRBD2. Germline V gene sequence: CDR1 SGHTA, CDR2 FQGNSA. Trimming at V came to 5 bases and at J to 3 bases, leaving 7 bases not matched to a gene. This CDR3 has 15 residues. The CDR3 protein is CASSEIGLATDTQYF. The CDR3, as DNA: TGTGCCAGCAGCGAAATCGGACTAGCAACAGATACGCAGTATTTT.

V and J are TRBV5-4 and TRBJ2-3; 14 bases agree with TRBD2. This CDR3 comprises 16 residues. After removal of 4 bases from V and 4 bases from J, the junction contained 5 bases not matched to a gene. Germline V gene sequence: CDR1 SGHNT, CDR2 YYREEE (reference sequence). CDR3 sequence: CASSSRLAGGSDTQYF. The CDR3 DNA is TGTGCCAGCAGCAGCAGACTAGCGGGAGGGTCAGATACGCAGTATTTT.

CDR3 loop: CASSQGGLRIQETQYF. CDR3 DNA: TGTGCCAGCAGCCAAGGGGGACTAAGGATCCAAGAGACCCAGTACTTC. The chain employs TRBV3-1 (or the pseudogene TRBV3-2) and TRBJ2-5; 7 bases map to TRBD2. The CDR3 loop spans 16 amino acids. CDR1 and CDR2 (germline): LGHDT, YNNKEL (reference sequence). The V gene end was trimmed by 1 base and the J gene end by 1 base; junction bases not matched to a gene: 6.

The genes are TRBV4-2 and TRBJ2-1; a weak D match, TRBD1 (6 bases). The V end lost 0 bases, the J end lost 8 bases, and 11 bases lay between the germline ends. The CDR3 length is 14 residues. The germline V gene encodes CDR1 LGHNA and CDR2 YNFKEQ. CDR3 in amino acids: CASSQEVQGYEQFF. The CDR3 DNA sequence: TGTGCCAGCAGCCAAGAGGTCCAGGGGTATGAGCAGTTCTTC.

V and J are TRBV28 and TRBJ1-1, with 12 nucleotides matching TRBD1. CDR3 length equals 14 residues. Trimming removed 10 bases from V and 10 bases from J; junction bases left unmatched: 13. CDR1 and CDR2 (germline): MDHEN, SYDVKM. CDR3 amino acids: CATKSGQGAFRAFF. DNA of the CDR3: TGTGCCACGAAATCGGGACAGGGGGCATTTAGAGCTTTCTTT.

The gene calls are TRBV18 and TRBJ2-5; 13 bases match TRBD2. The CDR3 has 18 residues. V dropped 2 bases and J dropped 4; count of bases not matched to a gene: 10. Germline V gene data show CDR1 as KGHSH and CDR2 as LQKENI. In nucleotides, the CDR3 is TGTGCCAGCTCACCAAGGACTAGCGGGAGATACTCGGGAGAGACCCAGTACTTC. Translated: CASSPRTSGRYSGETQYF. The whole variable domain, remainder taken from reference TRBV18 and TRBJ2-5, is NAGVMQNPRHLVRRRGQEARLRCSPMKGHSHVYWYRQLPEEGLKFMVYLQKENIIDESGMPKERFSAEFPKEGPSILRIQQVVRGDSAAYFCASSPRTSGRYSGETQYFGPGTRLLVL.

The chain is built from TRBV12-3 or TRBV12-4 and TRBJ1-5; D unresolved. CDR3 length equals 13 residues. Trimming left V 7 bases short and J 6 bases short, with 13 bases between. The CDR3 protein is CASTEVAGQPQHF. In DNA, the CDR3 is TGTGCCAGCACCGAAGTTGCAGGTCAGCCCCAGCATTTT.